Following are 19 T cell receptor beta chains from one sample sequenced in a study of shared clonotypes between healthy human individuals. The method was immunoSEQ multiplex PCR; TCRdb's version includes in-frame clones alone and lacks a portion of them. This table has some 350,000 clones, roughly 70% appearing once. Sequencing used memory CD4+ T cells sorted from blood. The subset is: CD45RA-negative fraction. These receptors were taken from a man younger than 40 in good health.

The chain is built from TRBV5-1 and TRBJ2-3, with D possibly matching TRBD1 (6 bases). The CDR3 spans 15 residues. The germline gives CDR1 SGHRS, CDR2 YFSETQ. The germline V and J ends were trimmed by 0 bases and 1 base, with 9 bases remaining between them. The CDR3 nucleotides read TGCGCCAGCAGCTTGGGACCAGGGGGCACAGATACGCAGTATTTT. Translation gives CASSLGPGGTDTQYF.

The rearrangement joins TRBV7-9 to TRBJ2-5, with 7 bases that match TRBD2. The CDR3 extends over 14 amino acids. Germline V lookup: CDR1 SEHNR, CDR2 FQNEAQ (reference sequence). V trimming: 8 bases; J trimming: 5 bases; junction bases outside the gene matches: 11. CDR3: CASANLAAQETQYF. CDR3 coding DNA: TGTGCCAGCGCCAACCTAGCGGCCCAGGAGACCCAGTACTTC. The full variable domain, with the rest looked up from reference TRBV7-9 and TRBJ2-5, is DTGVSQNPRHKITKRGQNVTFRCDPISEHNRLYWYRQTLGQGPEFLTYFQNEAQLEKSRLLSDRFSAERPKGSFSTLEIQRTEQGDSAMYLCASANLAAQETQYFGPGTRLLVL.

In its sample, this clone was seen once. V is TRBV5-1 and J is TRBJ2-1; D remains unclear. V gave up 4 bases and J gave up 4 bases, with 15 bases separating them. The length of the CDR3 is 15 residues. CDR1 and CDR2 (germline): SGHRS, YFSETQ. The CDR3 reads CASSRETLTYNEQFF. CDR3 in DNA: TGCGCCAGCAGCAGAGAGACTCTTACATACAATGAGCAGTTCTTC.

CDR3 amino acids: CASSTDSYEQYF. Here the CDR3 DNA reads TGCGCCAGCAGCACGGACAGTTACGAGCAGTACTTC. This chain uses TRBV5-1 with TRBJ2-7, with D perhaps matching TRBD1 (6 bases). This CDR3 has 12 amino acids. Trimming stripped 4 bases from V and 4 bases from J, with 9 bases between. CDR1 is SGHRS, CDR2 YFSETQ, per germline.

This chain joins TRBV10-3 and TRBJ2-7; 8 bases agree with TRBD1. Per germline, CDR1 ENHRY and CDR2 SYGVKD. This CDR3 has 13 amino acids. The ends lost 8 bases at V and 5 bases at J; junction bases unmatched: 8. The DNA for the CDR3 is TGTGCCATCCAGGGACAGGTGGCCGACGAGCAGTACTTC. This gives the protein CAIQGQVADEQYF.

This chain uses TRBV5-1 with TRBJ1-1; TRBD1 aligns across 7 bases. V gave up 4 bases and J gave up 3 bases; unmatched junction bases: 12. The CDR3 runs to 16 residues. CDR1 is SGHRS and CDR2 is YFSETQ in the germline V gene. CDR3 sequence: CASSLLRQGGHTEAFF. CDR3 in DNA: TGCGCCAGCAGCCTCCTGCGACAGGGCGGGCACACTGAAGCTTTCTTT.

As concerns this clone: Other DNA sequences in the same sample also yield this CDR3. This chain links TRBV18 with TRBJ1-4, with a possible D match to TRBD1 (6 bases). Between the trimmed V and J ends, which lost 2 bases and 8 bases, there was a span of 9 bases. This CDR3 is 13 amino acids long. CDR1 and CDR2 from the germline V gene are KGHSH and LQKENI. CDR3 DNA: TGTGCCAGCTCACCAGGGCAGGGGGAAAAACTGTTTTTT. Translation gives CASSPGQGEKLFF.

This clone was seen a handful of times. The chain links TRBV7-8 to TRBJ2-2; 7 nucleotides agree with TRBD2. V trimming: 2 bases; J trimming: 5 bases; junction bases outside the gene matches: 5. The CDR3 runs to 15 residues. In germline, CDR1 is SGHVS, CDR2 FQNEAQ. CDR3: CASSLFARGTGELFF. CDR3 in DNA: TGTGCCAGCAGCTTATTCGCGCGGGGGACCGGGGAGCTGTTTTTT.

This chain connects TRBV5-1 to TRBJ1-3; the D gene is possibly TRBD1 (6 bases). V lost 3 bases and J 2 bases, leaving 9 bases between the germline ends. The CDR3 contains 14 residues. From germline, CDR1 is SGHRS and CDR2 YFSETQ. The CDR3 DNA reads TGCGCCAGCAGCTCCTCAGGGGCTGGAAACACCATATATTTT. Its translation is CASSSSGAGNTIYF.

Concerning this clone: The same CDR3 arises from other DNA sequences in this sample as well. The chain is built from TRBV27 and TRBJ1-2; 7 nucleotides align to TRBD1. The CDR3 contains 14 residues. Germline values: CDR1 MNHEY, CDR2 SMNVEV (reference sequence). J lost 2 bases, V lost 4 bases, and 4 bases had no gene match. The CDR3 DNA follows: TGTGCCAGCAGTTCCGGGACAGCAAACTATGGCTACACCTTC. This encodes CASSSGTANYGYTF.

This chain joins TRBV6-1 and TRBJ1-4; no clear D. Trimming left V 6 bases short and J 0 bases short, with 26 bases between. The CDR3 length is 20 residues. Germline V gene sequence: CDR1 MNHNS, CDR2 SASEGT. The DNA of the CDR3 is TGTGCCAGCAGCGAACGGCTCCCGAGTTGGTTAGGTGCAACTAATGAAAAACTGTTTTTT. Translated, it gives CASSERLPSWLGATNEKLFF.

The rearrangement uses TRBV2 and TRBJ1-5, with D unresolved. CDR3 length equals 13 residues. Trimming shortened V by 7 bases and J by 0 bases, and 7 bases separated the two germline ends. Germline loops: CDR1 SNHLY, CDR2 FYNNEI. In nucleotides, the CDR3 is TGTGCCAGCACCGTCTATAGCAATCAGCCCCAGCATTTT. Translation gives CASTVYSNQPQHF.

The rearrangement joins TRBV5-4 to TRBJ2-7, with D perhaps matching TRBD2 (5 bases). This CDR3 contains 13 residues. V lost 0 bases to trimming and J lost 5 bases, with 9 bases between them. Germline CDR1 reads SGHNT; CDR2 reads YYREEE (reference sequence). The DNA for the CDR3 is TGTGCCAGCAGCTTGGGGGCCGGGGACGAGCAGTACTTC. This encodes CASSLGAGDEQYF. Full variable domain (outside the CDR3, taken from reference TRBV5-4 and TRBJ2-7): ETGVTQSPTHLIKTRGQQVTLRCSSQSGHNTVSWYQQALGQGPQFIFQYYREEENGRGNFPPRFSGLQFPNYSSELNVNALELDDSALYLCASSLGAGDEQYFGPGTRLTVT.

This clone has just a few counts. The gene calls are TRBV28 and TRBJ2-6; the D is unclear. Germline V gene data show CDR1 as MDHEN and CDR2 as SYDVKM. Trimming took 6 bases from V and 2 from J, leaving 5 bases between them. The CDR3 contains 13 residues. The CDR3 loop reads CASRTAGANVLTF. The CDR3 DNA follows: TGTGCCAGCAGGACGGCTGGGGCCAACGTCCTGACTTTC.

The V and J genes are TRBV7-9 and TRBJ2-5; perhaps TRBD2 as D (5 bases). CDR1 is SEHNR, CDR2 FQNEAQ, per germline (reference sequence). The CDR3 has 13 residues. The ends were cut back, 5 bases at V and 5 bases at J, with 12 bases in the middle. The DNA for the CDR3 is TGTGCCAGCAGCCAGTACGGGGAGGAGACCCAGTACTTC. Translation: CASSQYGEETQYF. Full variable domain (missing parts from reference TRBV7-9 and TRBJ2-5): DTGVSQNPRHKITKRGQNVTFRCDPISEHNRLYWYRQTLGQGPEFLTYFQNEAQLEKSRLLSDRFSAERPKGSFSTLEIQRTEQGDSAMYLCASSQYGEETQYFGPGTRLLVL.

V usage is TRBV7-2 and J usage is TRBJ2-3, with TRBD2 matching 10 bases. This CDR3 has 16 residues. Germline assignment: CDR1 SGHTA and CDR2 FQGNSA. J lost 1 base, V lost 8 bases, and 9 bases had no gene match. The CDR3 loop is CASAPRTSGRTDTQYF. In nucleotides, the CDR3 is TGTGCCAGCGCCCCCCGGACTAGCGGTCGCACAGATACGCAGTATTTT. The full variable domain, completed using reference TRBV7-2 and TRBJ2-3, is GAGVSQSPSNKVTEKGKDVELRCDPISGHTALYWYRQSLGQGLEFLIYFQGNSAPDKSGLPSDRFSAERTGGSVSTLTIQRTQQEDSAVYLCASAPRTSGRTDTQYFGPGTRLTVL.

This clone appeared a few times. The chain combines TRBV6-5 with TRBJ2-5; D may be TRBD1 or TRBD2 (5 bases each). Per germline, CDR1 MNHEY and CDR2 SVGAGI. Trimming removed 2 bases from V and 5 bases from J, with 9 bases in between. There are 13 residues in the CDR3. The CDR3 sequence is CASSYRGRETQYF. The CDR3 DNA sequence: TGTGCCAGCAGTTACAGGGGACGGGAGACCCAGTACTTC.

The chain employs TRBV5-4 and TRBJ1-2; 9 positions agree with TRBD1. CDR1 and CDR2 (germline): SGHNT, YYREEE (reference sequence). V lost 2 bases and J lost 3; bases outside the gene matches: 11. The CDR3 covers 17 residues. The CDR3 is CASSLIRVQGADYGYTF. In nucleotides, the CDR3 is TGTGCCAGCAGCTTAATACGAGTACAGGGGGCAGACTATGGCTACACCTTC.

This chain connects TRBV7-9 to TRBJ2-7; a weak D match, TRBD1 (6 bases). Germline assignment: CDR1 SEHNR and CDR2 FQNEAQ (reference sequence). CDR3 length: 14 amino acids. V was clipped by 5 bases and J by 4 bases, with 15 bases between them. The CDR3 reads CASSLQAQGYEQYF. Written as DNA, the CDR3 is TGTGCCAGCAGCCTCCAGGCCCAGGGGTACGAGCAGTACTTC.